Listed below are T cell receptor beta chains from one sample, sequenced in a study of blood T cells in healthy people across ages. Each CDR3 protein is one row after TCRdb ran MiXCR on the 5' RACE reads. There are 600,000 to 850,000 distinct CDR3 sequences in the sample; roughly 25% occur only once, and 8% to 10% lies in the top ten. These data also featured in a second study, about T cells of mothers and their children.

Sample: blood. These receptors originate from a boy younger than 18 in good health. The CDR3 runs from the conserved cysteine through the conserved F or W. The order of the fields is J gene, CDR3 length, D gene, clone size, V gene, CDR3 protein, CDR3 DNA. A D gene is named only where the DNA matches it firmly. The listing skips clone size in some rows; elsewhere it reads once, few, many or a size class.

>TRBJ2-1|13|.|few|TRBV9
CASSVRTDNEQFF
TGTGCCAGCAGCGTACGAACAGACAATGAGCAGTTCTTC
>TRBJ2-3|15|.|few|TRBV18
CASSPGRHVTDTQYF
TGTGCCAGCTCACCAGGCCGACATGTCACAGATACGCAGTATTTT
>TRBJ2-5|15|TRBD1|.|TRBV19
CASSYGTGPQETQYF
TGTGCCAGTAGCTACGGGACAGGCCCTCAAGAGACCCAGTACTTC
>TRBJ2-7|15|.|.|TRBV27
CASSRRGTLSYEQYF
TGTGCCAGCAGTCGCCGCGGGACATTATCCTACGAGCAGTACTTC
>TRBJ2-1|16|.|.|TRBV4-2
CASSQALASSYNEQFF
TGTGCCAGCAGCCAGGCGCTAGCGAGCTCCTACAATGAGCAGTTCTTC
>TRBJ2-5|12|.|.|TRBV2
CASGSPQETQYF
TGTGCCAGCGGGTCCCCACAAGAGACCCAGTACTTC
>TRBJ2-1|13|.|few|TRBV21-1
CASSKHLFIWQFF
TGTGCCAGCAGCAAGCATCTTTTCATTTGGCAGTTCTTC
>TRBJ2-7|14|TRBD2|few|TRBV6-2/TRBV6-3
CASILAGGQGEQYF
TGTGCCAGCATATTAGCGGGGGGGCAGGGAGAGCAGTACTTC
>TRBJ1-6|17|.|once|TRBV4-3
CASSQVGGATYNSPLHF
TGCGCCAGCAGCCAAGTTGGAGGGGCGACCTATAATTCACCCCTCCACTTT
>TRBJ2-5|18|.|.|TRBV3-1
CASSPLNRRGLGQETQYF
TGTGCCAGCAGCCCCCTGAATCGGAGGGGGTTAGGGCAAGAGACCCAGTACTTC
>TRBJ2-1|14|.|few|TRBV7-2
CASEASDLRVEQLF
TGTGCCAGTGAGGCGAGCGACCTACGGGTGGAGCAGCTCTTC
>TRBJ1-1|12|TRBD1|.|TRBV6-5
CASSRQGTEAFF
TGTGCCAGCAGTCGACAGGGCACTGAAGCTTTCTTT
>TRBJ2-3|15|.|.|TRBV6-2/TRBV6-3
CASSYSGTLTDTQYF
TGTGCCAGCAGTTACTCGGGGACTCTCACAGATACGCAGTATTTT
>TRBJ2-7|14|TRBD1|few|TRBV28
CASSPRTGAVEQYF
TGTGCCAGCAGTCCGAGGACAGGCGCGGTCGAGCAGTACTTC
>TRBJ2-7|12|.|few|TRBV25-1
CASSEYSYEKYF
TGTGCCAGCAGTGAATACAGCTACGAGAAGTACTTC
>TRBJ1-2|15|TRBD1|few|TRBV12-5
CASGLGRDSYYGYTF
TGTGCTAGTGGTTTGGGGCGGGACAGCTATTATGGCTACACCTTC
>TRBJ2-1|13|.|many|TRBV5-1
CASSLGRDNEQFF
TGCGCCAGCAGTCTCGGACGGGACAATGAGCAGTTCTTC
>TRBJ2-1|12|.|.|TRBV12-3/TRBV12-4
CASSQTEGEQFF
TGTGCCAGCAGTCAGACTGAGGGGGAGCAGTTCTTC
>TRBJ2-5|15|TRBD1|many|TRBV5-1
CASSLGPGQQETQYF
TGCGCCAGCAGCCTGGGGCCGGGACAGCAAGAGACCCAGTACTTC
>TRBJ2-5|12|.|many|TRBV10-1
CASSDRGETQYF
TGCGCCAGCAGTGACCGGGGAGAGACCCAGTACTTC
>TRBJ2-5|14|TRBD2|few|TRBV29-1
CSVEEGLARETQYF
TGCAGCGTTGAAGAAGGACTAGCACGGGAGACCCAGTACTTC
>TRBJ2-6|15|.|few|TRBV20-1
CSARDTSSGANVLTF
TGCAGTGCGCGGGACACCAGCTCTGGGGCCAACGTCCTGACTTTC
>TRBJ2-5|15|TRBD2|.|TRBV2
CASSEGLAGWETQYF
TGTGCCAGCAGTGAAGGTCTAGCGGGCTGGGAGACCCAGTACTTC
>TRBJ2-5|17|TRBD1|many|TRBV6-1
CASSRRGQFISSETQYF
TGTGCCAGCAGCCGCCGGGGACAGTTTATCTCGTCAGAGACCCAGTACTTC
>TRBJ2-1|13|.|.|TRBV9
CASSPGALNEQFF
TGTGCCAGCAGCCCGGGCGCACTAAATGAGCAGTTCTTC
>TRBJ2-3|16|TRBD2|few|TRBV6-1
CASSEGLAEGADTQYF
TGTGCCAGCAGTGAAGGACTAGCGGAGGGGGCAGATACGCAGTATTTT
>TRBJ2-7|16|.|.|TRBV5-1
CASSLGTGLGEDEQYF
TGCGCCAGCAGCTTGGGCACCGGCCTTGGAGAGGACGAGCAGTACTTC
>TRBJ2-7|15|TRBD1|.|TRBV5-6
CASSSSWTGDYEQYF
TGTGCCAGCAGCTCCTCTTGGACAGGGGACTACGAGCAGTACTTC
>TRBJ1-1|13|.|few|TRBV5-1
CASSPHGDTEAFF
TGCGCCAGCAGCCCCCATGGAGACACTGAAGCTTTCTTT
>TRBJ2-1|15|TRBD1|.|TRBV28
CASSSGQSPYNEQFF
TGTGCCAGCAGTTCGGGACAGTCCCCCTACAATGAGCAGTTCTTC
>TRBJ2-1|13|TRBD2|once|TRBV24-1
CATRGLAQNEQFF
TGTGCCACCAGAGGACTAGCCCAGAATGAGCAGTTCTTC
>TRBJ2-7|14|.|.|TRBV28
CASRPRDGPYEQYF
TGTGCCAGCAGACCACGTGACGGACCCTACGAGCAGTACTTC
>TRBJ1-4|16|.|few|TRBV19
CASSIAGTWANEKLFF
TGTGCCAGTAGTATTGCCGGGACTTGGGCTAATGAAAAACTGTTTTTT